This entry describes one T cell receptor (beta chain). What it recognizes is unknown. The data belong to a study of T cells after yellow fever vaccination. Study-wide background: Preparation of fractions with low cell numbers was performed using SMART-Seq v4 Ultra Low Input. Findings and caveats of the study: Abundant contaminating clonotypes from the bulk population could appear in FACS-sorted repertoires. Weaker, the secondary response peaked sooner, at day 5 versus 15.

V gave up 2 bases and J gave up 4 bases, with 22 bases separating them. The CDR3 spans 18 residues. Per germline, CDR1 KGHSH and CDR2 LQKENI. The authors made TCR cDNA by 5'RACE template switching, adding a universal primer site and UMIs. Via MiXCR, TCRdb re-called the 5' RACE reads, giving one row per CDR3 protein. The sample contains 450,000 to 550,000 distinct CDR3 sequences, just over 20% of which appear only once. The sequence was collected from a man aged 18-30 years who received the YFV17D yellow fever vaccine. V gene TRBV18 combines with J gene TRBJ2-3; TRBD2 might be the D (6 bases). The specimen comprised PBMCs, sampled 21 days after the first yellow fever vaccination. The chain's CDR3 is CASSPVFGNGRGADTQYF. The CDR3 DNA sequence: TGTGCCAGCTCACCAGTTTTTGGTAATGGTCGCGGGGCAGATACGCAGTATTTT.